Below are 29 T cell receptor beta chains sequenced from a single sample in a study of T cell changes during pregnancy in multiple sclerosis (dated by TCRdb to the late 2010s). Library creation used the immunoSEQ multiplex PCR assay. TCRdb limited this immuneACCESS table to in-frame rearrangements with V and J called. A share of clones is missing; checked studies link under half to unresolved V genes, and the rest is unexplained. A total of around 33,000 clones appear in this sample, about 87% of them only once. Together, the top ten hold 3.5% of the sample. This specimen was CD8+ T cells from peripheral blood mononuclear cells, taken in the third trimester of pregnancy. These receptor sequences come from a female donor with multiple sclerosis, enrolled in a pregnancy study.

This chain links TRBV4-1 with TRBJ1-1, with unresolved D. V was pared by 3 bases and J by 5 bases, with 13 bases between. The CDR3 spans 14 residues. Germline V gives CDR1 MGHRA, CDR2 YSYEKL. The CDR3 protein is CASSQSTGITEAFF. CDR3 sequence (DNA): TGCGCCAGCAGCCAGTCCACCGGGATAACTGAAGCTTTCTTT.

The chain has TRBV25-1 and TRBJ1-2, with TRBD1 matching 8 bases. V was clipped by 3 bases and J by 6 bases; unmatched bases: 9. The CDR3 is made up of 15 amino acids. Germline lookup yields CDR1 MGHDK and CDR2 SYGVNS. The CDR3 is CASSDYSDRVHGYTF. CDR3 DNA sequence: TGTGCCAGCAGTGACTACTCGGACAGGGTCCATGGCTACACCTTC.

The rearrangement uses TRBV4-1 and TRBJ2-5, with 7 positions matching TRBD2. The better agreement between TRBJ2-7 and the DNA end casts doubt on the J call. The CDR3 spans 17 residues. In germline, CDR1 is MGHRA, CDR2 YSYEKL. This chain's CDR3 is CASSQDLRGRGVYEQYF. As DNA, the CDR3 is TGCGCCAGCAGCCAAGATTTAAGGGGCCGGGGGGTCTACGAGCAGTACTTC.

This sequence joins TRBV6-6 and TRBJ1-5; tentative D call: TRBD1 (5 bases). Germline assignment: CDR1 MNHNY and CDR2 SVGAGI (reference sequence). The germline V and J ends were trimmed by 2 bases and 5 bases, with 13 bases remaining between them. CDR3 length: 15 residues. The CDR3 DNA reads TGTGCCAGCAGTTACGTGGCAGGGAGGGATCAGCCCCAGCATTTT. Translation gives CASSYVAGRDQPQHF.

This clone was counted between two and nine times. This chain uses TRBV7-2 with TRBJ1-4; TRBD1 agrees at 7 bases. Germline-derived CDR1 and CDR2 are SGHTA and FQGNSA. V gave up 4 bases and J gave up 5 bases; unmatched junction bases: 7. The CDR3 loop spans 15 amino acids. The CDR3 protein is CASSYQGEPNEKLFF. In nucleotides, the CDR3 is TGTGCCAGCAGCTACCAGGGGGAGCCCAATGAAAAACTGTTTTTT.

The genes are TRBV4-3 and TRBJ1-1; D might be TRBD1 (5 bases). Per germline, CDR1 LGHNA and CDR2 YSLEER. The CDR3 is 16 residues long. Trimming pared 0 bases from V and 5 bases from J, leaving 16 bases between. This CDR3 is CASSQDHGQGGTEAFF. The CDR3 DNA reads as TGCGCCAGCAGCCAAGATCACGGGCAGGGAGGGACTGAAGCTTTCTTT.

The CDR3 spells CASSWMTAPGELFF. The CDR3 nucleotides are TGTGCCAGCAGCTGGATGACAGCCCCCGGGGAGCTGTTTTTT. The chain carries TRBV5-6 and TRBJ2-2, with D tentatively TRBD1 (5 bases). V was clipped by 3 bases and J by 6 bases, with 12 bases between them. CDR3 length equals 14 residues. Germline-derived CDR1 and CDR2 are SGHDT and YYEEEE.

V usage is TRBV5-1 and J usage is TRBJ1-2; D gene uncertain. Trimming stripped 0 bases from V and 1 base from J, with 22 bases between. The CDR3 spans 19 residues. The germline CDR1 and CDR2 sequences are SGHRS and YFSETQ. The CDR3, as DNA: TGCGCCAGCAGCTTGGCCAGCCCGGCCCGGGAGGGCTTTAACTATGGCTACACCTTC. This translates into CASSLASPAREGFNYGYTF.

The chain joins TRBV2 to TRBJ2-3; D is ambiguous. Trimming cost V 6 bases and J 0 bases, with 13 bases left between them. CDR3 length: 15 amino acids. The germline V gene has CDR1 SNHLY and CDR2 FYNNEI. CDR3 protein: CASRDSTGSTDTQYF. The DNA of the CDR3 is TGTGCCAGCAGAGACTCGACCGGTAGCACAGATACGCAGTATTTT.

V and J are TRBV4-3 and TRBJ2-6; D possibly corresponds to TRBD2 (5 bases). Germline CDR1 LGHNA, CDR2 YSLEER. V lost 0 bases, J lost 2 bases, and 8 bases lay in between. CDR3 size: 16 residues. CDR3 bases: TGCGCCAGCAGCCAAGATCGAGGGACTGGGGCCAACGTCCTGACTTTC. This sequence encodes CASSQDRGTGANVLTF.

The chain has TRBV7-9 and TRBJ2-5, with D perhaps TRBD2 (6 bases). V lost 7 bases and J 12 bases, leaving 15 bases between the germline ends. Per the germline V gene, CDR1 is SEHNR and CDR2 is FQNEAQ (reference sequence). The CDR3 covers 11 residues. The CDR3 region has the DNA TGTGCCAGCACCCTGACGGGGGAGGAGTACTTC. Protein product: CASTLTGEEYF.

The V gene is TRBV9, the J gene TRBJ1-3; the D gene is possibly TRBD1 (6 bases). Per germline, CDR1 SGDLS and CDR2 YYNGEE. The V end lost 2 bases, the J end lost 2 bases, and 23 bases lay between the germline ends. The CDR3 is made up of 19 amino acids. DNA of the CDR3: TGTGCCAGCAGCGTTACGACAGGTCCGTCCCCGGTACCTGGAAACACCATATATTTT. This gives the protein CASSVTTGPSPVPGNTIYF.

The chain carries TRBV4-3 and TRBJ2-5; D possibly corresponds to TRBD2 (5 bases). Trimming stripped 0 bases from V and 3 bases from J, with 14 bases between. CDR3 length: 16 amino acids. CDR1 LGHNA and CDR2 YSLEER come from the germline V gene. CDR3 sequence: CASSQDGVAAEETQYF. The CDR3 nucleotides read TGCGCCAGCAGCCAAGACGGGGTGGCTGCGGAAGAGACCCAGTACTTC.

The V call is TRBV19, the J call TRBJ1-6; D possibly corresponds to TRBD1 (5 bases). Between the trimmed V and J ends, which lost 2 bases and 7 bases, there was a span of 9 bases. The germline gives CDR1 LNHDA, CDR2 SQIVND (reference sequence). This CDR3 spans 14 amino acids. CDR3 nucleotides: TGTGCCAGTAGTATACAGGGTTTGAATTCACCCCTCCACTTT. It specifies CASSIQGLNSPLHF.

This clone came up once. The chain joins TRBV4-1 to TRBJ2-7; D is unresolved. The germline V and J ends were trimmed by 0 bases and 2 bases, with 11 bases remaining between them. Per the germline V gene, CDR1 is MGHRA and CDR2 is YSYEKL. This CDR3 comprises 15 residues. CDR3 DNA: TGCGCCAGCAGCCAAGAACTCACGAGTACCTACGAGCAGTACTTC. Translated, it gives CASSQELTSTYEQYF.

V gene TRBV5-4 combines with J gene TRBJ1-1; D is uncertain. In germline, CDR1 is SGHNT, CDR2 YYREEE (reference sequence). V lost 0 bases and J 0 bases, leaving 6 bases between the germline ends. There are 14 residues in the CDR3. Here the CDR3 DNA reads TGTGCCAGCAGCTTGGGACTCTTGAACACTGAAGCTTTCTTT. Protein product: CASSLGLLNTEAFF.

This clone was seen a single time. The chain carries TRBV5-6 and TRBJ2-5; possibly TRBD1 for D (5 bases). Trimming left V 0 bases short and J 10 bases short, with 16 bases between. The CDR3 consists of 14 residues. Germline lookup yields CDR1 SGHDT and CDR2 YYEEEE. The CDR3 here is CASSLGEGVLDQYF. CDR3 sequence (DNA): TGTGCCAGCAGCTTGGGGGAAGGGGTTTTGGACCAGTACTTC.

This chain links TRBV6-1 with TRBJ2-7, with 9 bases lining up with TRBD1. The CDR3 runs to 15 residues. V gave up 3 bases and J gave up 1 base; unmatched junction bases: 4. Germline loops: CDR1 MNHNS, CDR2 SASEGT. For the CDR3, the DNA is TGTGCCAGCAGTGACTCCGGGACAGGGTCCTACGAGCAGTACTTC. Protein product: CASSDSGTGSYEQYF.

The V call is TRBV27, the J call TRBJ2-1, with 8 nucleotides matching TRBD2. The ends lost 1 base at V and 3 bases at J; junction bases unmatched: 8. The CDR3 loop spans 17 amino acids. Looked up from germline, CDR1 is MNHEY and CDR2 is SMNVEV (reference sequence). CDR3 sequence reads: CASSLWASGLSYNEQFF. The CDR3 DNA is TGTGCCAGCAGTTTATGGGCTAGCGGGTTAAGCTACAATGAGCAGTTCTTC.

This rearrangement joins TRBV6-1 to TRBJ2-7; possible D gene TRBD1, 5 bases. V dropped 10 bases and J dropped 3 bases, with 13 bases sitting between them. This CDR3 has 12 amino acids. From germline, CDR1 is MNHNS and CDR2 SASEGT. In DNA form, the CDR3 reads TGTGCCATTTTGGACAAGGTCTACGAGCAGTACTTC. It yields the protein CAILDKVYEQYF.

V usage is TRBV5-4 and J usage is TRBJ1-6, with 9 bases lining up with TRBD1. The V gene end was trimmed by 3 bases and the J gene end by 7 bases; junction bases not matched to a gene: 8. The germline gives CDR1 SGHNT, CDR2 YYREEE (reference sequence). The CDR3 has 16 amino acids. This CDR3 is CASSSMTGGWNSPLHF. The DNA of the CDR3 is TGTGCCAGCAGCTCAATGACAGGGGGGTGGAATTCACCCCTCCACTTT.

This clone has a single count. V gene TRBV7-6 combines with J gene TRBJ2-7, with D possibly TRBD2 on 5 matching bases. Germline V gene lookup returns CDR1 SGHVS and CDR2 FNYEAQ. This CDR3 has 14 amino acids. The V gene lost 5 bases and the J gene lost 7 bases, with 18 bases spanning the gap. CDR3 DNA sequence: TGTGCCAGCAGCCCAGGACTTCGGTCCTTAGAGCAGTACTTC. Its translation: CASSPGLRSLEQYF.

This chain connects TRBV18 to TRBJ1-2; 10 positions match TRBD1. Looked up from germline, CDR1 is KGHSH and CDR2 is LQKENI. The CDR3 length is 16 residues. V lost 5 bases to trimming and J lost 3 bases; unmatched junction nucleotides: 9. CDR3 protein: CASSLAGTGEDYGYTF. CDR3 nucleotides: TGTGCCAGCTCATTAGCCGGGACAGGGGAGGACTATGGCTACACCTTC.

The chain recombines TRBV7-9 with TRBJ1-4; TRBD1 matches 7 bases. CDR1 and CDR2 from the germline V gene are SEHNR and FQNEAQ (reference sequence). V shed 5 bases and J 11 bases; nucleotides not matched to a gene: 11. The CDR3 covers 14 residues. Here the CDR3 DNA reads TGTGCCAGCAGCGTTACAGGGGCGTTCGTGAAACTGTTTTTT. Translation gives CASSVTGAFVKLFF. Together with reference TRBV7-9 and TRBJ1-4, the CDR3 gives the full variable domain: DTGVSQNPRHKITKRGQNVTFRCDPISEHNRLYWYRQTLGQGPEFLTYFQNEAQLEKSRLLSDRFSAERPKGSFSTLEIQRTEQGDSAMYLCASSVTGAFVKLFFGSGTQLSVL.

The chain recombines TRBV10-3 with TRBJ2-2, with D hard to call. The germline V and J ends were trimmed by 8 bases and 4 bases, with 11 bases remaining between them. The germline V gene encodes CDR1 ENHRY and CDR2 SYGVKD. This CDR3 region has 13 residues. CDR3 sequence: CAIFLDRTGELFF. In nucleotides, the CDR3 is TGTGCCATCTTTCTAGACCGCACCGGGGAGCTGTTTTTT.

The rearrangement links TRBV27 to TRBJ2-1; 8 nucleotides line up with TRBD1. Germline V gene data show CDR1 as MNHEY and CDR2 as SMNVEV (reference sequence). Trimming cost V 7 bases and J 2 bases; bases outside gene matches: 4. The CDR3 contains 14 residues. The CDR3 nucleotides read TGTGCCAGCACTTCAGGGGGCCCCTACAATGAGCAGTTCTTC. Amino acids: CASTSGGPYNEQFF.

V and J are TRBV29-1 and TRBJ2-1; D is unresolved. The CDR3 extends over 13 amino acids. Trimming took off 0 bases at V and 8 bases at J, with 11 bases between the two ends. Germline CDR1 is SQVTM and CDR2 is ANQGSEA. In DNA form, the CDR3 reads TGCAGCGTTGAAGAAGTGGCAGGTCATGAGCAGTTCTTC. Amino acids: CSVEEVAGHEQFF.

The CDR3 sequence: CASSATGAAPSTDTQYF. CDR3 DNA sequence: TGTGCCAGCAGCGCTACGGGAGCGGCTCCTAGCACAGATACGCAGTATTTT. This rearrangement joins TRBV9 to TRBJ2-3, with D possibly matching TRBD2 (6 bases). The CDR3 covers 17 residues. Trimming removed 3 bases from V and 0 bases from J, with 17 bases in between. CDR1 and CDR2 (germline): SGDLS, YYNGEE.

The chain recombines TRBV6-5 with TRBJ1-1; possibly TRBD1 for D (5 bases). Germline V gives CDR1 MNHEY, CDR2 SVGAGI. Trimming pared 2 bases from V and 5 bases from J, leaving 12 bases between. There are 14 residues in the CDR3. Written as DNA, the CDR3 is TGTGCCAGCAGTTACGGCCAGGGTAGAACTGAAGCTTTCTTT. As protein: CASSYGQGRTEAFF.